Listed below are T cell receptor beta chains from one sample, sequenced in a study of naive and memory T cell subsets. TCRdb processed the UMI-ligation and nested PCR reads anew with MiXCR; each CDR3 protein has one entry. The sample lists some 30,000 distinct CDR3 sequences, approximately 17% seen once, with 3.4% in the top ten. The sequenced sample consisted of effector memory CD4+ T cells from blood. The receptors shown here come from a human donor in good health. Each CDR3 is given with its conserved first and last residue. A D gene is named only where the DNA matches it firmly. Size is omitted from some rows. Given values are once, few, many or a class for expanded clones.

clone size	J gene	V gene	D gene	CDR3 protein	CDR3 DNA
few	TRBJ2-2	TRBV19	-	CASSRQGSNTGELFF	TGTGCCAGCAGTAGGCAGGGGTCGAACACCGGGGAGCTGTTTTTT
-	TRBJ2-7	TRBV19	TRBD1	CASSLGRTGEHEQYF	TGTGCCAGTAGTCTCGGTCGGACAGGGGAACACGAGCAGTACTTC
-	TRBJ1-1	TRBV6-1	-	CASSPSATLNTEAFF	TGTGCCAGCAGTCCCTCAGCAACCCTGAACACTGAAGCTTTCTTT
-	TRBJ2-1	TRBV24-1	-	CATSDPRARNHEQFF	TGTGCCACCAGTGATCCCAGGGCGAGGAATCATGAGCAGTTCTTC
once	TRBJ2-3	TRBV7-2	TRBD2	CASSSPRTSGSWGTGTDTQYF	TGTGCCAGCAGCTCCCCTCGGACTAGCGGGAGTTGGGGGACGGGCACAGATACGCAGTATTTT
many	TRBJ1-5	TRBV5-5	TRBD1	CASSRTGTGDQPQHF	TGTGCCAGCAGCAGAACCGGGACAGGAGATCAGCCCCAGCATTTT
-	TRBJ2-7	TRBV7-2	TRBD1	CASSIQSIRTGGYEQYF	TGTGCCAGCAGCATCCAATCCATAAGGACAGGGGGCTACGAGCAGTACTTC
-	TRBJ2-7	TRBV7-8	-	CATSALAPYEQYF	TGTGCCACCTCGGCTTTAGCCCCCTACGAGCAGTACTTC
many	TRBJ2-1	TRBV7-9	TRBD2	CASTLGGAGENEQFF	TGTGCCAGCACCCTAGGGGGAGCGGGAGAAAATGAGCAGTTCTTC
medium-sized	TRBJ1-4	TRBV20-1	-	CSALQEESEKLFF	TGCAGTGCTTTACAGGAAGAAAGCGAAAAACTGTTTTTT
-	TRBJ2-7	TRBV12-3/TRBV12-4	-	CASSLLWGLRYEQYF	TGTGCCAGCAGTTTGTTGTGGGGGCTCCGCTACGAGCAGTACTTC
few	TRBJ2-7	TRBV3-1	TRBD2	CASSQDFVFSGKTEQYF	TGTGCCAGCAGCCAAGATTTTGTGTTTAGCGGGAAGACCGAGCAGTACTTC
few	TRBJ2-6	TRBV3-1	-	CASSQGGSGANVLTF	TGTGCCAGCAGCCAAGGGGGCTCTGGGGCCAACGTCCTGACTTTC
few	TRBJ2-3	TRBV7-2	-	CASSNTDTQYF	TGTGCCAGCAGCAACACAGATACGCAGTATTTT
few	TRBJ2-3	TRBV4-1	-	CASSRRTALGTDTQYF	TGCGCCAGCAGCCGCCGGACCGCCCTTGGCACAGATACGCAGTATTTT
few	TRBJ1-4	TRBV5-4	TRBD1	CASSSRTGGKLFF	TGTGCCAGCAGCTCACGGACAGGGGGCAAACTGTTTTTT
many	TRBJ2-2	TRBV7-9	-	CASSVANTGELFF	TGTGCCAGCAGCGTCGCTAACACCGGGGAGCTGTTTTTT
many	TRBJ1-2	TRBV4-1	-	CASSHPRTASYGYTF	TGCGCCAGCAGCCATCCCCGGACAGCTTCTTATGGCTACACCTTC
-	TRBJ2-7	TRBV7-8	TRBD1	CASSLWDRVGEQYF	TGTGCCAGCAGCTTATGGGACAGGGTCGGAGAGCAGTACTTC
-	TRBJ1-1	TRBV30	-	CAWSKGERGTEAFF	TGTGCCTGGAGTAAAGGGGAGCGGGGCACTGAAGCTTTCTTT
-	TRBJ2-1	TRBV20-1	-	CSATILREDNEQFF	TGCAGTGCTACGATTCTCAGGGAGGACAATGAGCAGTTCTTC
few	TRBJ2-1	TRBV6-2/TRBV6-3	-	CASSYYRTASYNEQFF	TGTGCCAGCAGTTACTACCGGACTGCCTCCTACAATGAGCAGTTCTTC
few	TRBJ2-7	TRBV15	-	CATSTGGFYEQYF	TGTGCCACCAGCACCGGGGGCTTCTACGAGCAGTACTTC
few	TRBJ2-7	TRBV6-4	TRBD1	CASSGTGAYPYEQYF	TGTGCCAGCAGTGGAACAGGGGCCTACCCCTACGAGCAGTACTTC
few	TRBJ2-1	TRBV7-3	TRBD2	CASSHPGLPYNEQFF	TGTGCCAGCAGCCACCCGGGACTACCCTACAATGAGCAGTTCTTC
-	TRBJ2-1	TRBV6-1	-	CASSPEWGLVGNEQFF	TGTGCCAGCAGTCCCGAGTGGGGACTCGTGGGCAATGAGCAGTTCTTC
-	TRBJ2-5	TRBV20-1	TRBD1	CSARQQGRGETQYF	TGCAGTGCTAGACAACAGGGGCGTGGAGAGACCCAGTACTTC
many	TRBJ1-2	TRBV3-1	-	CASSMNSGGYGYTF	TGTGCCAGCAGCATGAACAGCGGAGGCTATGGCTACACCTTC
-	TRBJ2-7	TRBV12-3/TRBV12-4	-	CASSLYLAGTTYEQYF	TGTGCCAGCAGTTTATATCTCGCGGGTACGACCTACGAGCAGTACTTC
-	TRBJ2-7	TRBV7-2	TRBD2	CASSTGLSRGPYEQYF	TGTGCCAGCAGCACGGGACTATCAAGAGGACCCTACGAGCAGTACTTC
many	TRBJ2-5	TRBV10-3	TRBD1	CAGSSGGWETQYF	TGTGCCGGCTCTTCAGGGGGCTGGGAGACCCAGTACTTC
-	TRBJ2-1	TRBV7-9	-	CASSDRLASYNEQFF	TGTGCCAGCAGCGATCGACTGGCCTCCTACAATGAGCAGTTCTTC
-	TRBJ1-2	TRBV7-9	-	CASSLMVGANYGYTF	TGTGCCAGCAGCTTAATGGTTGGGGCTAACTATGGCTACACCTTC
-	TRBJ1-5	TRBV28	-	CASSFFDSNQPQHF	TGTGCCAGCAGTTTCTTTGATAGCAATCAGCCCCAGCATTTT
-	TRBJ2-7	TRBV30	-	CAWSPRFEQYF	TGTGCCTGGAGCCCTAGGTTCGAGCAGTACTTC
-	TRBJ1-4	TRBV6-5	-	CASRPSGARVKLFF	TGTGCCAGCAGGCCGTCCGGGGCCAGAGTAAAACTGTTTTTT
-	TRBJ2-3	TRBV2	-	CARPGRDTDTQYF	TGTGCCAGACCGGGACGAGACACAGATACGCAGTATTTT
many	TRBJ1-5	TRBV28	-	CASSPLGHLNSNQPQHF	TGTGCCAGCAGTCCCCTGGGGCACCTAAATAGCAATCAGCCCCAGCATTTT
many	TRBJ1-1	TRBV7-9	-	CASSAGPNTEAFF	TGTGCCAGCAGCGCCGGACCAAACACTGAAGCTTTCTTT
-	TRBJ2-2	TRBV20-1	-	CSARDRQRTGELFF	TGCAGTGCTAGAGACCGACAGAGGACCGGGGAGCTGTTTTTT
few	TRBJ1-2	TRBV5-6	TRBD1	CASSLQGEWAYGYTF	TGTGCCAGCAGCTTACAGGGGGAGTGGGCCTATGGCTACACCTTC
-	TRBJ1-5	TRBV6-1	-	CASSDWNQPQHF	TGTGCCAGCAGTGATTGGAATCAGCCCCAGCATTTT
few	TRBJ2-1	TRBV19	-	CASTGGYSYNEQFF	TGTGCCAGTACAGGCGGCTACTCCTACAATGAGCAGTTCTTC
many	TRBJ2-1	TRBV2	-	CASSEYVNEQFF	TGTGCCAGCAGTGAATACGTCAATGAGCAGTTCTTC
many	TRBJ1-2	TRBV5-6	-	CASSSNPKRTGGYTF	TGTGCCAGCAGCTCCAACCCAAAACGGACGGGAGGCTACACCTTC
few	TRBJ2-1	TRBV20-1	-	CSARGRRSQYNEQFF	TGCAGTGCTAGAGGACGAAGGAGTCAATACAATGAGCAGTTCTTC
-	TRBJ2-1	TRBV20-1	-	CSAYRVAVSYNEQFF	TGCAGTGCTTACCGGGTAGCGGTCTCCTACAATGAGCAGTTCTTC
few	TRBJ2-1	TRBV10-3	TRBD1	CAIGTGKRLSYNEQFF	TGTGCCATCGGGACAGGGAAACGCCTCTCCTACAATGAGCAGTTCTTC
few	TRBJ2-1	TRBV9	TRBD2	CASSVDTSGRAREQFF	TGTGCCAGCAGCGTAGACACTAGCGGGAGGGCCCGAGAGCAGTTCTTC
medium-sized	TRBJ2-3	TRBV6-1	TRBD1	CALSGQGPDTQYF	TGTGCCCTCTCAGGACAGGGGCCAGATACGCAGTATTTT
-	TRBJ2-5	TRBV18	-	CASSEQETQYF	TGTGCCAGCTCAGAACAAGAGACCCAGTACTTC
few	TRBJ2-5	TRBV5-1	TRBD2	CASSVGTSGQETQYF	TGCGCCAGCAGCGTAGGGACTAGCGGGCAAGAGACCCAGTACTTC
-	TRBJ2-3	TRBV12-3/TRBV12-4	TRBD2	CASSLTRTSGNTDTQYF	TGTGCCAGCAGTCTCACCAGGACTAGCGGGAACACAGATACGCAGTATTTT
few	TRBJ2-3	TRBV9	-	CASSVRDGFDTQYF	TGTGCCAGCAGCGTCCGGGACGGCTTCGATACGCAGTATTTT
few	TRBJ1-2	TRBV7-2	-	CASSLSPFSESYGYTF	TGTGCCAGCAGCTTATCCCCCTTTTCGGAGAGCTATGGCTACACCTTC
-	TRBJ2-1	TRBV7-3	TRBD2	CASAAGTSNNEQFF	TGTGCCAGCGCCGCCGGGACTAGCAACAATGAGCAGTTCTTC